This note documents a single T cell receptor beta chain sequence. As yet, its antigen is unknown. Germline CDR1 reads SGHAT; CDR2 reads FQNNGV. V was shortened by 2 bases and J by 1 base, with 11 bases between the two germline ends. The length of the CDR3 is 16 residues. TCRdb's copy holds only in-frame clones and misses some; the assay was immunoSEQ multiplex PCR. The table shows 95,000 to 150,000 clones, with over 75% occurring only once. The sample originates from a study of T cell responses to AZD1222 COVID-19 vaccine. Broader study findings: Clonal diversity may have been underestimated, and the donors were mostly white British, with more females than males.

The specimen was peripheral blood, collected on day 0 of AZD1222 vaccination. This sequence joins TRBV11-2 and TRBJ1-4; maybe TRBD1 (6 bases). This clonotype was obtained from an adult in good health. The CDR3 protein is CASSLLRGETNEKLFF. CDR3 nucleotides: TGTGCCAGCAGCTTATTGAGGGGGGAAACTAATGAAAAACTGTTTTTT. The full variable domain, in which reference TRBV11-2 and TRBJ1-4 provide the parts outside the CDR3, is EAGVAQSPRYKIIEKRQSVAFWCNPISGHATLYWYQQILGQGPKLLIQFQNNGVVDDSQLPKDRFSAERLKGVDSTLKIQPAKLEDSAVYLCASSLLRGETNEKLFFGSGTQLSVL.